This TCR beta chain is from a study of cytomegalovirus exposure and HLA in healthy donors. Regarding the study as a whole: Upon later analysis, HLA-associated TCR beta chains proved more clonally expanded than other, equally common chains.

From germline, CDR1 is LNHDA and CDR2 SQIVND (reference sequence). This CDR3 has 15 residues. The V and J ends lost 7 bases and 3 bases respectively, with 18 bases between them. The PCR made use of 60 Vbeta and 13 Jbeta primers. Only in-frame clones appear in the TCRdb table, and some are missing; sequencing was by immunoSEQ multiplex PCR. Of about 120,000 clones in the sample, over 60% are singletons; the top ten hold around 3%. Regarding this clone: Its specificity is not known.

The sequencing sample was made of PBMCs. The V gene is TRBV19, the J gene TRBJ1-2; D remains unclear. This receptor was identified in a woman aged 25 to 39 in good health and CMV-seropositive. CDR3 DNA sequence: TGTGCCAGTACGCCGGCCCTCAGGCGGGACTATGGCTACACCTTC. Its translation: CASTPALRRDYGYTF.